Below are 23 T cell receptor beta chains sequenced from a single sample in a study of control samples from healthy donors and cancer patients. Generated by immunoSEQ multiplex PCR, the TCRdb table keeps only in-frame clones and is missing some. The repertoire includes tens of thousands of clones, around 93% of them detected once, and 0.91% sits in the top ten. Sequenced material: PBMCs. The receptors shown here come from a man aged 30-40 years with colorectal cancer.

The CDR3 DNA is TGTGCCAGCAGCCCAACCCTTGGACATGCGACTCGTTCCCCTGAAGCTTTCTTT. Amino acid sequence: CASSPTLGHATRSPEAFF. This sequence joins TRBV7-9 and TRBJ1-1; D is perhaps TRBD1 (5 bases). The CDR3 length is 18 residues. V was clipped by 5 bases and J by 6 bases, with 28 bases between them. Germline CDR1 reads SEHNR; CDR2 reads FQNEAQ (reference sequence).

The chain employs TRBV19 and TRBJ2-3, with D tentatively TRBD1 (5 bases). The V end lost 8 bases, the J end lost 2 bases, and 11 bases lay between the germline ends. Germline CDR1 and CDR2: LNHDA and SQIVND (reference sequence). The CDR3 length is 13 residues. The CDR3 DNA reads TGTGCCAGTGGGGCTCTTCCCACAGATACGCAGTATTTT. Protein sequence: CASGALPTDTQYF.

The CDR3 DNA sequence: TGCGCCAGCAGCTTCGGTGATGGAAACACCATATATTTT. This sequence encodes CASSFGDGNTIYF. This chain joins TRBV5-1 and TRBJ1-3; D call uncertain. The CDR3 sequence is 13 residues long. The germline V gene encodes CDR1 SGHRS and CDR2 YFSETQ. Trimming removed 2 bases at V and 3 bases at J, with 6 bases between.

This chain links TRBV10-3 with TRBJ1-1; no reliable D call. CDR1 is ENHRY and CDR2 is SYGVKD in the germline V gene. The CDR3 contains 16 residues. V lost 4 bases, J lost 2 bases, and 17 bases lay in between. The CDR3 loop reads CAISAHVSEGNTEAFF. DNA for the CDR3: TGTGCCATCAGTGCACATGTGTCCGAGGGAAACACTGAAGCTTTCTTT.

The gene calls are TRBV18 and TRBJ2-1; perhaps TRBD1 as D (5 bases). V was shortened by 3 bases and J by 5 bases, with 14 bases between the two germline ends. This CDR3 has 15 residues. The V gene's germline CDR1 is KGHSH and CDR2 LQKENI. The chain's CDR3 is CASSPQGMGNNEQFF. The CDR3 region has the DNA TGTGCCAGCTCACCCCAGGGAATGGGTAACAATGAGCAGTTCTTC.

This clone was counted once. The V and J genes are TRBV24-1 and TRBJ1-2; perhaps TRBD1 as D (6 bases). V lost 4 bases, J lost 8 bases, and 16 bases lay in between. Germline CDR1 KGHDR, CDR2 SFDVKD. This CDR3 region has 14 residues. CDR3 protein: CATSDGGAFEGYTF. In DNA, the CDR3 is TGTGCCACCAGTGACGGGGGCGCCTTCGAAGGCTACACCTTC.

The chain combines TRBV4-1 with TRBJ1-6; D is possibly TRBD1 (6 bases). Germline CDR1 MGHRA, CDR2 YSYEKL. Trimming cost V 0 bases and J 9 bases, with 18 bases left between them. The CDR3 length is 17 residues. Written as DNA, the CDR3 is TGCGCCAGCAGCCAAGATAGGTTCGGCGGGGGCGGTTCACCCCTCCACTTT. Amino acids: CASSQDRFGGGGSPLHF.

This clone has only one observation. This chain links TRBV5-1 with TRBJ1-4; a possible D gene is TRBD1 (6 bases). Trimming stripped 2 bases from V and 5 bases from J, with 19 bases between. CDR1 is SGHRS, CDR2 YFSETQ, per germline. The CDR3 is 17 residues long. CDR3 sequence (DNA): TGCGCCAGCAGCTTTAAAACCCCCAGACAGGTAAATGAAAAACTGTTTTTT. Encoded protein: CASSFKTPRQVNEKLFF.

The rearrangement joins TRBV6-5 to TRBJ1-3, with D possibly being TRBD1 (5 bases). CDR1 MNHEY and CDR2 SVGAGI come from the germline V gene. Trimming pared 2 bases from V and 4 bases from J, leaving 9 bases between. The length of the CDR3 is 14 residues. CDR3 sequence: CASSYGAQGNTIYF. The CDR3, as DNA: TGTGCCAGCAGTTACGGGGCACAAGGAAACACCATATATTTT.

The chain is built from TRBV7-8 and TRBJ1-5, with 9 bases identical to TRBD1. The CDR3 covers 15 residues. The germline gives CDR1 SGHVS, CDR2 FQNEAQ. V shed 5 bases, J shed 5 bases, and the junction held 7 bases outside the gene matches. The CDR3 spells CASSPRTGDHQPQHF. Here the CDR3 DNA reads TGTGCCAGCAGCCCTCGGACAGGGGATCATCAGCCCCAGCATTTT.

The CDR3 DNA follows: TGCAGCGGGCTGTATCCTATCAATGAGCAGTTCTTC. Protein product: CSGLYPINEQFF. The chain links TRBV29-1 to TRBJ2-1; D is unresolved. The CDR3 extends over 12 amino acids. V gave up 7 bases and J gave up 6 bases, with 13 bases separating them. CDR1 is SQVTM and CDR2 is ANQGSEA in the germline V gene.

V gene TRBV5-1 combines with J gene TRBJ1-2, with D maybe TRBD1 (6 bases). Trimming pared 2 bases from V and 8 bases from J, leaving 19 bases between. CDR1 and CDR2 from the germline V gene are SGHRS and YFSETQ. The length of the CDR3 is 15 residues. The CDR3 sequence is CASSFVSGTSGGYTF. CDR3 in DNA: TGCGCCAGCAGCTTTGTTTCCGGGACATCTGGAGGCTACACCTTC.

This clone was seen more than once but under ten times. This chain links TRBV5-3 with TRBJ2-2; 7 bases are a match to TRBD1. TRBV5-3 is flagged as an ORF with uncertain function. Trimming removed 3 bases from V and 7 bases from J; junction bases left unmatched: 12. The CDR3 loop spans 16 amino acids. The CDR3 sequence: CARSYYRGKGIGELFF. CDR3 nucleotides: TGTGCCAGAAGCTACTACAGGGGTAAGGGTATCGGGGAGCTGTTTTTT.

The rearrangement joins TRBV5-6 to TRBJ1-1, with a tentative D call TRBD1 (5 bases). Trimming pared 4 bases from V and 0 bases from J, leaving 16 bases between. CDR1 SGHDT and CDR2 YYEEEE come from the germline V gene. The CDR3 sequence is 16 residues long. In DNA, the CDR3 is TGTGCCAGCAGCCCGCAAGGGGCAGCTATGAACACTGAAGCTTTCTTT. It codes for CASSPQGAAMNTEAFF.

The chain is built from TRBV6-5 and TRBJ1-1; D ambiguous. Germline V gives CDR1 MNHEY, CDR2 SVGAGI. The CDR3 has 12 amino acids. With 5 bases removed from V and 7 bases from J, the gap between germline ends came to 11 bases. CDR3 nucleotides: TGTGCCAGCAGTCTAAGGTACGGTGAAGCTTTCTTT. Its protein product is CASSLRYGEAFF.

V gene TRBV7-9 combines with J gene TRBJ1-6; the match to TRBD1 covers 11 bases. This CDR3 is 18 amino acids long. Trimming cost V 4 bases and J 7 bases; bases outside gene matches: 12. From germline, CDR1 is SEHNR and CDR2 FQNEAQ (reference sequence). CDR3 sequence (DNA): TGTGCCAGCAGCTCCCCCGGGACAGGGGGAGGTAGGAATTCACCCCTCCACTTT. It specifies CASSSPGTGGGRNSPLHF.

V gene TRBV19 combines with J gene TRBJ1-1, with a possible D match to TRBD1 (5 bases). V lost 6 bases and J lost 5, with 25 bases in between. Germline lookup yields CDR1 LNHDA and CDR2 SQIVND (reference sequence). The CDR3 spans 17 residues. CDR3 nucleotides: TGTGCCAGTAGGGATGAGGAGGACACGGGGGGATCTACTGAAGCTTTCTTT. As protein: CASRDEEDTGGSTEAFF.

This chain uses TRBV5-1 with TRBJ1-1; maybe TRBD1 (5 bases). CDR1 SGHRS and CDR2 YFSETQ come from the germline V gene. V lost 0 bases to trimming and J lost 1 base, with 10 bases between them. The CDR3 loop spans 15 amino acids. CDR3 coding DNA: TGCGCCAGCAGCTTGGTGCCGACAGCGAACACTGAAGCTTTCTTT. Translated: CASSLVPTANTEAFF. The full variable domain, completed using reference TRBV5-1 and TRBJ1-1, is KAGVTQTPRYLIKTRGQQVTLSCSPISGHRSVSWYQQTPGQGLQFLFEYFSETQRNKGNFPGRFSGRQFSNSRSEMNVSTLELGDSALYLCASSLVPTANTEAFFGQGTRLTVV.

The DNA of the CDR3 is TGTGCCAGCAGCTTAGGTCGGGGGGGCGAAGGTGAGCAGTTCTTC. It yields the protein CASSLGRGGEGEQFF. The chain employs TRBV11-2 and TRBJ2-1; 8 nucleotides align to TRBD2. CDR1 SGHAT and CDR2 FQNNGV come from the germline V gene. J gave up 9 bases and V 1 base, and 8 bases lay outside the gene matches. This CDR3 has 15 residues. Full variable domain (missing parts from reference TRBV11-2 and TRBJ2-1): EAGVAQSPRYKIIEKRQSVAFWCNPISGHATLYWYQQILGQGPKLLIQFQNNGVVDDSQLPKDRFSAERLKGVDSTLKIQPAKLEDSAVYLCASSLGRGGEGEQFFGPGTRLTVL.

This sequence joins TRBV6-5 and TRBJ1-2, with a tentative D call TRBD1 (5 bases). CDR3 length: 12 residues. V was pared by 10 bases and J by 4 bases, with 13 bases between. The V gene's germline CDR1 is MNHEY and CDR2 SVGAGI. CDR3 sequence: CATVGASYGYTF. The DNA for the CDR3 is TGTGCCACCGTAGGGGCTTCCTATGGCTACACCTTC.

The genes are TRBV30 and TRBJ2-7; D uncertain. Germline V CDR1 and CDR2: GTSNPN, SVGIG (reference sequence). The CDR3 is made up of 11 amino acids. The ends were cut back, 0 bases at V and 4 bases at J, with 4 bases in the middle. CDR3 sequence reads: CAWSVTYEQYF. In nucleotides, the CDR3 is TGTGCCTGGAGTGTGACGTACGAGCAGTACTTC.

This chain uses TRBV19 with TRBJ2-7; 8 positions agree with TRBD2. The CDR3 is 13 amino acids. The germline V gene has CDR1 LNHDA and CDR2 SQIVND (reference sequence). The V gene end was trimmed by 6 bases and the J gene end by 4 bases; junction bases not matched to a gene: 5. The CDR3 nucleotides read TGTGCCAGTAGCGCGATAGCGGGGTACGAGCAGTACGTC. It encodes CASSAIAGYEQYV.

The V and J genes are TRBV6-1 and TRBJ1-2; 8 bases line up with TRBD1. V was pared by 0 bases and J by 0 bases, with 9 bases of the junction left unmatched. The length of the CDR3 is 18 residues. CDR1 MNHNS and CDR2 SASEGT come from the germline V gene. The CDR3 DNA follows: TGTGCCAGCAGTGAAGCGCAAGGACAGGGAGAAGCTAACTATGGCTACACCTTC. Residues: CASSEAQGQGEANYGYTF.